Below, 27 T cell receptor beta chains from the same sample are listed, as sequenced in a study of HIV-infected children after antiretroviral therapy interruption. The TCR library was built from RNA with a 3' RACE protocol and unique molecular identifiers. TCRdb reprocessed the 3' RACE reads via MiXCR and lists one record per CDR3 protein. This table has tens of thousands of distinct CDR3 sequences, more than 3.5% appearing once. Treatment given: PENTA 11 planned treatment interruption arm or continuous ART arm. The sample in question was CD45RA+ CD4+ T cells from PBMCs, pooled from several time points, obtained from a donor given antiretroviral therapy, either interrupted or continuous. The subset is: naive CD4+ CD45RA+ CD45RO- T cells. The source is a pool of human donors with HIV.

This clonotype was picked up a small number of times. V usage is TRBV7-2 and J usage is TRBJ2-1, with D perhaps TRBD2 (6 bases). V was cut by 3 bases and J by 3 bases, with 9 bases left in between. Germline-derived CDR1 and CDR2 are SGHTA and FQGNSA. This CDR3 comprises 14 residues. CDR3 DNA: TGTGCCAGCAGCTTGGGGGGTCACTACAATGAGCAGTTCTTC. It is translated as CASSLGGHYNEQFF.

This clonotype came up many times. The chain is built from TRBV12-3 or TRBV12-4 and TRBJ2-2, with D maybe TRBD1 (6 bases). The CDR3 totals 15 residues. V lost 3 bases to trimming and J lost 1 base, with 9 bases between them. The CDR3 nucleotides are TGTGCCAGCAGTTTTGGACAGCAGAACACCGGGGAGCTGTTTTTT. Translated, it gives CASSFGQQNTGELFF.

J is TRBJ1-2 and V is TRBV20-1, with D tentatively TRBD1 (5 bases). CDR1 is DFQATT, CDR2 SNEGSKA, per germline (reference sequence). V dropped 0 bases and J dropped 2 bases, with 13 bases sitting between them. This CDR3 comprises 15 residues. CDR3 coding DNA: TGCAGTGCTAGAGATGGGGGATCGGCAAACTATGGCTACACCTTC. Its translation is CSARDGGSANYGYTF.

This clonotype was counted many times. The rearrangement links TRBV7-9 to TRBJ2-7; 9 bases fit TRBD1. CDR3 length: 15 residues. The V segment lost 0 bases and the J segment 3 bases; nucleotides outside the gene matches: 3. The V gene's germline CDR1 is SEHNR and CDR2 FQNEAQ (reference sequence). CDR3 protein: CASSLAGTGRYEQYF. Here the CDR3 DNA reads TGTGCCAGCAGCTTAGCTGGGACAGGGCGCTACGAGCAGTACTTC.

This clonotype came up many times. This sequence joins TRBV28 and TRBJ2-7; tentative D call: TRBD1 (6 bases). Germline V gene lookup returns CDR1 MDHEN and CDR2 SYDVKM. The CDR3 contains 14 residues. Trimming took 6 bases from V and 2 from J, leaving 14 bases between them. The CDR3 bases are TGTGCCAGCAGAACAGGGTTTGGAACCTACGAGCAGTACTTC. Residues: CASRTGFGTYEQYF.

This clonotype has at least ten counts. V is TRBV20-1 and J is TRBJ2-7; 9 nucleotides match TRBD2. The CDR3 runs 14 residues. CDR1 DFQATT and CDR2 SNEGSKA come from the germline V gene (reference sequence). The V gene end was trimmed by 3 bases and the J gene end by 3 bases; junction bases not matched to a gene: 6. CDR3 amino acids: CSASRASGVYEQYF. For the CDR3, the DNA is TGCAGTGCTAGTCGGGCTAGCGGGGTCTACGAGCAGTACTTC.

There are many counts of this clonotype. V and J are TRBV3-1 and TRBJ2-1, with D maybe TRBD1 (6 bases). V lost 0 bases and J lost 10, with 10 bases in between. CDR1 is LGHDT and CDR2 is YNNKEL in the germline V gene (reference sequence). The CDR3 consists of 13 residues. CDR3 loop: CASSQEGDREQFF. The CDR3 DNA follows: TGTGCCAGCAGCCAAGAAGGAGACAGGGAGCAGTTCTTC.

This clonotype was counted ten times or more. The chain combines TRBV30 with TRBJ1-1; D ambiguous. CDR3 length: 12 amino acids. Germline CDR1 and CDR2: GTSNPN and SVGIG (reference sequence). V gave up 3 bases and J gave up 7 bases, with 12 bases separating them. The CDR3 reads CAWSLLGGEAFF. The CDR3 nucleotides read TGTGCCTGGAGCCTCCTGGGCGGTGAAGCTTTCTTT.

This clonotype was found many times. The chain employs TRBV2 and TRBJ1-5; tentative D call: TRBD1 (6 bases). Germline lookup yields CDR1 SNHLY and CDR2 FYNNEI. The CDR3 loop spans 16 amino acids. V dropped 3 bases and J dropped 0 bases, with 12 bases sitting between them. The chain's CDR3 is CASSESGAGSNQPQHF. The CDR3 DNA follows: TGTGCCAGCAGTGAGTCAGGGGCAGGTAGCAATCAGCCCCAGCATTTT.

This clonotype was detected ten times or more. DNA of the CDR3: TGTGCCATCAGTGACCCGCCGACAGGGTCGCCCTACGAGCAGTACTTC. This gives the protein CAISDPPTGSPYEQYF. The chain uses TRBV10-3 and TRBJ2-7, with 7 bases matching TRBD1. The CDR3 runs to 16 residues. V lost 3 bases and J lost 2; bases outside the gene matches: 10. Germline values: CDR1 ENHRY, CDR2 SYGVKD.

J is TRBJ2-7 and V is TRBV20-1; possible D gene TRBD1, 6 bases. The V end was cut by 4 bases, the J end by 2 bases, with 9 bases between. Germline V gene sequence: CDR1 DFQATT, CDR2 SNEGSKA (reference sequence). The CDR3 runs 12 residues. CDR3 in amino acids: CSATRQAYEQYF. In DNA, the CDR3 is TGCAGTGCTACACGACAGGCCTACGAGCAGTACTTC.

The chain has TRBV9 and TRBJ1-6; 8 nucleotides match TRBD1. From germline, CDR1 is SGDLS and CDR2 YYNGEE. Trimming at V came to 3 bases and at J to 7 bases, leaving 6 bases not matched to a gene. CDR3 length equals 15 residues. Here the CDR3 DNA reads TGTGCCAGCAGCGGAACCTGGGACAGGAATTCACCCCTCCACTTT. It yields the protein CASSGTWDRNSPLHF.

In its sample, this clonotype was seen many times. The chain combines TRBV29-1 with TRBJ2-5; 7 nucleotides line up with TRBD1. The CDR3 contains 13 residues. The trim removed 5 bases at V and 2 bases at J, leaving 5 bases unmatched. Per germline, CDR1 SQVTM and CDR2 ANQGSEA. DNA of the CDR3: TGCAGCGTTAGAGGGGACAGTCAAGAGACCCAGTACTTC. This translates into CSVRGDSQETQYF.

V and J are TRBV3-1 and TRBJ1-3; possibly TRBD1 for D (6 bases). Looked up from germline, CDR1 is LGHDT and CDR2 is YNNKEL (reference sequence). The CDR3 spans 16 residues. Trimming took off 0 bases at V and 0 bases at J, with 9 bases between the two ends. The CDR3 is CASSQDRGFSGNTIYF. The DNA for the CDR3 is TGTGCCAGCAGCCAAGACAGGGGATTCTCTGGAAACACCATATATTTT.

This clonotype was counted ten times or more. The chain uses TRBV30 and TRBJ1-1; 8 positions agree with TRBD1. Trimming took 3 bases from V and 4 from J; bases not matched to a gene: 4. Looked up from germline, CDR1 is GTSNPN and CDR2 is SVGIG (reference sequence). The CDR3 has 13 amino acids. The CDR3 loop reads CAWRETGGTEAFF. In DNA form, the CDR3 reads TGTGCCTGGAGGGAAACAGGGGGCACTGAAGCTTTCTTT.

This clonotype was recorded at least ten times. The V and J genes are TRBV19 and TRBJ2-5; no firm D call. V gave up 2 bases and J gave up 4 bases, with 17 bases separating them. Germline V gene lookup returns CDR1 LNHDA and CDR2 SQIVND (reference sequence). The CDR3 covers 16 residues. CDR3 loop: CASSINERGFGETQYF. CDR3 coding DNA: TGTGCCAGTAGTATAAACGAGCGAGGCTTTGGAGAGACCCAGTACTTC.

This clonotype was counted many times. The chain uses TRBV19 and TRBJ2-7; 9 positions match TRBD1. Looked up from germline, CDR1 is LNHDA and CDR2 is SQIVND (reference sequence). With V trimmed by 9 bases and J by 2 bases, 2 bases remained unmatched. The CDR3 covers 12 residues. The CDR3 protein is CARNRGPYEQYF. The CDR3 nucleotides read TGTGCCAGAAACAGGGGGCCCTACGAGCAGTACTTC.

In this sample, this clonotype turned up many times. The V and J genes are TRBV5-1 and TRBJ1-2; D not resolved. There are 17 residues in the CDR3. Germline CDR1 SGHRS, CDR2 YFSETQ. V lost 0 bases and J lost 13, with 28 bases in between. The CDR3 here is CASSLVTTGRRSGHCTF. Here the CDR3 DNA reads TGCGCCAGCAGCTTGGTCACGACTGGACGACGGTCGGGCCATTGCACCTTC.

This clonotype was seen ten or more times. This sequence joins TRBV2 and TRBJ1-2, with 7 bases fitting TRBD1. In germline, CDR1 is SNHLY, CDR2 FYNNEI. This CDR3 has 12 amino acids. V lost 8 bases to trimming and J lost 8 bases; unmatched junction nucleotides: 8. The CDR3 sequence: CASQTGYQGYTF. In nucleotides, the CDR3 is TGTGCCAGCCAGACAGGGTACCAGGGCTACACCTTC.

The chain combines TRBV12-3 or TRBV12-4 with TRBJ2-7; TRBD2 aligns across 11 bases. This CDR3 has 15 residues. Trimming at V came to 3 bases and at J to 5 bases, leaving 6 bases not matched to a gene. This CDR3 reads CASSFLAGGPHEQYF. In nucleotides, the CDR3 is TGTGCCAGCAGTTTCTTAGCGGGGGGGCCCCACGAGCAGTACTTC.

This clonotype was seen many times. The chain combines TRBV3-1 with TRBJ1-1; D gene uncertain. Per the germline V gene, CDR1 is LGHDT and CDR2 is YNNKEL (reference sequence). Trimming shortened V by 3 bases and J by 0 bases, and 8 bases separated the two germline ends. The CDR3 length is 14 residues. CDR3 nucleotides: TGTGCCAGCAGCCACGCAAGCATGAACACTGAAGCTTTCTTT. This translates into CASSHASMNTEAFF.

This clonotype was seen ten or more times. The chain uses TRBV12-3 or TRBV12-4 and TRBJ2-1, with D tentatively TRBD2 (7 bases). The V and J ends lost 6 bases and 12 bases respectively, with 15 bases between them. This CDR3 has 12 amino acids. In DNA form, the CDR3 reads TGTGCCAGCAGACTACAGGGAGGGGTGCAGTTCTTC. As protein: CASRLQGGVQFF.

Many counts were recorded for this clonotype. The rearrangement links TRBV28 to TRBJ1-5; no clear D. Germline loops: CDR1 MDHEN, CDR2 SYDVKM. This CDR3 contains 15 residues. V was trimmed by 6 bases and J by 0 bases, leaving 12 bases between them. This chain's CDR3 is CASRTSPYSNQPQHF. In DNA, the CDR3 is TGTGCCAGCAGAACCAGCCCGTATAGCAATCAGCCCCAGCATTTT.

This clonotype was seen repeatedly, ten times or more. The V call is TRBV2, the J call TRBJ2-1, with no clear D. The germline CDR1 and CDR2 sequences are SNHLY and FYNNEI. The CDR3 has 12 residues. Trimming took off 7 bases at V and 8 bases at J, with 12 bases between the two ends. CDR3 DNA sequence: TGTGCCAGCACGGTCCTGGCCCATGAGCAGTTCTTC. Residues: CASTVLAHEQFF.

This clonotype has at least ten counts. The chain links TRBV7-3 to TRBJ1-1, with 7 bases matching TRBD1. Losses at the gene ends were 5 bases for V and 4 bases for J; bases not matched to a gene: 4. In germline, CDR1 is SGHTA, CDR2 FQGTGA. This CDR3 spans 13 amino acids. The CDR3 here is CASSPDRATEAFF. CDR3 sequence (DNA): TGTGCCAGCAGCCCCGACAGGGCCACTGAAGCTTTCTTT.

In this sample, this clonotype turned up many times. The V call is TRBV20-1, the J call TRBJ2-2; a weak D match, TRBD1 (5 bases). Trimming shortened V by 1 base and J by 4 bases, and 13 bases separated the two germline ends. This CDR3 region has 15 residues. CDR1 DFQATT and CDR2 SNEGSKA come from the germline V gene (reference sequence). As DNA, the CDR3 is TGCAGTGCTAGAGGGGGCAGGGCAATCACCGGGGAGCTGTTTTTT. This codes for CSARGGRAITGELFF.

This clonotype occurred many times. The chain carries TRBV6-2 or TRBV6-3 and TRBJ1-5; TRBD1 agrees at 8 bases. The CDR3 has 15 residues. With V trimmed by 4 bases and J by 6 bases, 8 bases remained unmatched. Germline loops: CDR1 MNHEY, CDR2 SVGEGT. The CDR3, as DNA: TGTGCCAGCAGTTCCCGGACAGGGAGGCGTCAGCCCCAGCATTTT. Its protein is CASSSRTGRRQPQHF.